The 30 T cell receptor beta chains in this list originate from one sample, sequenced in a study of blood T cell repertoires in COVID-19. Assay: immunoSEQ multiplex PCR; the TCRdb copy retains only in-frame clones and omits some. Found here are approximately 300,000 clones, around 86% of them singletons; the top ten hold 8% to 13%. Sequencing input: PBMCs or T cells enriched from blood (not recorded which). These receptors were taken from a woman under 30 who had recovered from COVID-19.

This clone was recorded a few times. This sequence joins TRBV4-1 and TRBJ2-7, with 10 bases matching TRBD1. Looked up from germline, CDR1 is MGHRA and CDR2 is YSYEKL. This CDR3 spans 16 amino acids. J gave up 5 bases and V 4 bases, and 11 bases lay outside the gene matches. CDR3 sequence reads: CASSLLPGTGVHEQYF. In nucleotides, the CDR3 is TGCGCCAGCAGCCTACTACCCGGGACAGGGGTCCACGAGCAGTACTTC.

This clone has a single count. The chain joins TRBV30 to TRBJ2-7; the D gene is possibly TRBD1 (6 bases). The CDR3 covers 13 residues. V lost 3 bases and J lost 4, with 13 bases in between. Germline CDR1 and CDR2: GTSNPN and SVGIG (reference sequence). DNA for the CDR3: TGTGCCTGGAGGGGGGCGCGAAGGTACGAGCAGTACTTC. This codes for CAWRGARRYEQYF.

V and J are TRBV10-1 and TRBJ2-2; D is perhaps TRBD2 (6 bases). With 4 bases removed from V and 1 base from J, the gap between germline ends came to 10 bases. Germline V gene lookup returns CDR1 WNHNN and CDR2 SYGVQD (reference sequence). This CDR3 is 15 amino acids long. The CDR3 protein is CASSVAGMNTGELFF. The CDR3 bases are TGCGCCAGCAGTGTCGCGGGAATGAACACCGGGGAGCTGTTTTTT.

This chain joins TRBV7-8 and TRBJ2-7; 7 nucleotides match TRBD2. In germline, CDR1 is SGHVS, CDR2 FQNEAQ. V lost 6 bases and J lost 0; bases outside the gene matches: 5. There are 14 residues in the CDR3. The CDR3 is CASRHGGSSYEQYF. CDR3 DNA: TGTGCCAGCAGACACGGGGGGAGCTCCTACGAGCAGTACTTC.

V and J are TRBV18 and TRBJ1-5, with D possibly being TRBD1 (5 bases). Germline lookup yields CDR1 KGHSH and CDR2 LQKENI. V dropped 4 bases and J dropped 7 bases, with 11 bases sitting between them. The CDR3 extends over 13 amino acids. The CDR3 DNA reads as TGTGCCAGCTCACAGGGGTCGGAGCAGCCCCAGCATTTT. Protein product: CASSQGSEQPQHF.

V usage is TRBV30 and J usage is TRBJ1-3, with TRBD1 matching over 7 bases. The V gene's germline CDR1 is GTSNPN and CDR2 SVGIG (reference sequence). V was pared by 7 bases and J by 2 bases, with 5 bases of the junction left unmatched. This CDR3 has 13 amino acids. CDR3 DNA: TGTGCCTCGTCTGACAGGGCTGGAAACACCATATATTTT. This translates into CASSDRAGNTIYF.

In this sample, this clone turned up a few times. The chain employs TRBV6-5 and TRBJ1-3; a weak D match, TRBD1 (5 bases). CDR3 length equals 14 residues. Germline lookup yields CDR1 MNHEY and CDR2 SVGAGI. With 7 bases removed from V and 3 bases from J, the gap between germline ends came to 13 bases. CDR3 in DNA: TGTGCCAGCACCCCTGGGGCGCGTGGAAACACCATATATTTT. Amino acids: CASTPGARGNTIYF.

The chain is built from TRBV4-2 and TRBJ2-5; 11 bases line up with TRBD1. Germline V gene sequence: CDR1 LGHNA, CDR2 YNFKEQ. The CDR3 contains 18 residues. V dropped 3 bases and J dropped 4; count of bases not matched to a gene: 13. CDR3 nucleotides: TGTGCCAGCAGCCAGGGCGTTCTGGGACAGGGGGTAGGAGAGACCCAGTACTTC. It encodes CASSQGVLGQGVGETQYF.

This clone showed up just once. The chain combines TRBV5-4 with TRBJ2-5, with D perhaps matching TRBD2 (6 bases). This CDR3 is built from 13 residues. CDR1 and CDR2 from the germline V gene are SGHNT and YYREEE (reference sequence). The V and J ends lost 6 bases and 1 base respectively, with 10 bases between them. CDR3 sequence (DNA): TGTGCCAGCAAGCCGGGACTCCAAGAGACCCAGTACTTC. Encoded protein: CASKPGLQETQYF.

The chain employs TRBV28 and TRBJ1-5; no reliable D call. The V gene lost 0 bases and the J gene lost 2 bases, with 11 bases spanning the gap. The length of the CDR3 is 16 residues. Germline V gene data show CDR1 as MDHEN and CDR2 as SYDVKM. This CDR3 is CASSLWASGGNQPQHF. The CDR3 coding sequence is TGTGCCAGCAGTTTATGGGCTTCTGGAGGCAATCAGCCCCAGCATTTT.

The chain is built from TRBV9 and TRBJ1-4; D unresolved. The CDR3 sequence is 15 residues long. Trimming shortened V by 4 bases and J by 0 bases, and 10 bases separated the two germline ends. Germline CDR1 reads SGDLS; CDR2 reads YYNGEE. The CDR3, as DNA: TGTGCCAGCAGCTCATCGTCAGCAACTAATGAAAAACTGTTTTTT. It codes for CASSSSSATNEKLFF.

This clone was found a few times. The J gene is TRBJ1-3, the V gene TRBV7-9; D gene uncertain. There are 12 residues in the CDR3. Germline CDR1 is SEHNR and CDR2 is FQNEAQ (reference sequence). Trimming removed 6 bases from V and 11 bases from J, with 14 bases in between. CDR3 residues: CASSLQEGSIYF. CDR3 coding DNA: TGTGCCAGCAGTCTTCAAGAGGGTTCCATATATTTT.

The V and J genes are TRBV3-1 (or the pseudogene TRBV3-2) and TRBJ2-5, with 7 nucleotides matching TRBD2. Germline V CDR1 and CDR2: LGHDT, YNNKEL (reference sequence). CDR3 length equals 15 residues. Trimming removed 7 bases from V and 5 bases from J; junction bases left unmatched: 13. CDR3 protein: CASTLGGKTLETQYF. The CDR3 DNA follows: TGTGCCAGCACCCTGGGGGGGAAAACTCTGGAGACCCAGTACTTC.

This chain joins TRBV30 and TRBJ2-5; 10 bases fit TRBD1. Trimming at V came to 0 bases and at J to 5 bases, leaving 9 bases not matched to a gene. The CDR3 spans 16 residues. Germline V gene sequence: CDR1 GTSNPN, CDR2 SVGIG (reference sequence). The CDR3 protein is CAWSVGSTGGGETQYF. The DNA for the CDR3 is TGTGCCTGGAGTGTAGGGTCGACAGGGGGCGGGGAGACCCAGTACTTC.

The CDR3 region is CSARQGHTIYF. Written as DNA, the CDR3 is TGCAGTGCTAGGCAGGGCCACACCATATATTTT. The chain links TRBV20-1 to TRBJ1-3, with TRBD1 as a possible D gene (5 bases). CDR1 is DFQATT and CDR2 is SNEGSKA in the germline V gene (reference sequence). V was pared by 3 bases and J by 8 bases, with 8 bases between. The CDR3 covers 11 residues.

The chain is built from TRBV20-1 and TRBJ1-1; no definite D call. Trimming shortened V by 7 bases and J by 5 bases, and 11 bases separated the two germline ends. CDR3 length equals 11 residues. CDR1 is DFQATT, CDR2 SNEGSKA, per germline (reference sequence). The CDR3 bases are TGCAGTGTTGTCAGGAGGACTGAAGCTTTCTTT. Protein: CSVVRRTEAFF.

This chain joins TRBV5-4 and TRBJ2-3; the match to TRBD2 covers 10 bases. V shed 0 bases, J shed 5 bases, and the junction held 6 bases outside the gene matches. Germline assignment: CDR1 SGHNT and CDR2 YYREEE (reference sequence). CDR3 length: 16 amino acids. The CDR3 DNA is TGTGCCAGCAGCTTGGGGCTAGCGGGAGTAGGAGATACGCAGTATTTT. It is translated as CASSLGLAGVGDTQYF.

V is TRBV6-5 and J is TRBJ2-3; D possibly corresponds to TRBD2 (5 bases). With 4 bases removed from V and 0 bases from J, the gap between germline ends came to 11 bases. The germline CDR1 and CDR2 sequences are MNHEY and SVGAGI. The CDR3 spans 15 residues. CDR3 sequence: CASSFRRESTDTQYF. As DNA, the CDR3 is TGTGCCAGCAGTTTTCGAAGGGAGAGCACAGATACGCAGTATTTT.

V is TRBV11-2 and J is TRBJ2-1; 13 bases match TRBD2. This CDR3 comprises 15 residues. Germline V gene sequence: CDR1 SGHAT, CDR2 FQNNGV. V dropped 5 bases and J dropped 5; count of bases not matched to a gene: 3. The CDR3 is CASSAGLAGNNEQFF. In DNA, the CDR3 is TGTGCCAGCAGCGCGGGACTAGCGGGGAACAATGAGCAGTTCTTC.

This rearrangement joins TRBV5-1 to TRBJ2-6; the match to TRBD2 covers 7 bases. Germline values: CDR1 SGHRS, CDR2 YFSETQ. The V and J ends lost 1 base and 0 bases, in that order; junction bases with no gene match: 7. This CDR3 is built from 18 residues. CDR3 region: CASSLTSDLISGANVLTF. The CDR3 DNA follows: TGCGCCAGCAGCTTGACTAGCGACCTTATCTCTGGGGCCAACGTCCTGACTTTC.

The CDR3 region is CASSLSTSRGKDGYTF. CDR3 DNA sequence: TGTGCCAGCAGTTTATCGACGAGTAGGGGGAAGGATGGCTACACCTTC. This sequence joins TRBV27 and TRBJ1-2; TRBD1 might be the D (6 bases). This CDR3 is built from 16 residues. Germline V lookup: CDR1 MNHEY, CDR2 SMNVEV (reference sequence). Trimming shortened V by 0 bases and J by 6 bases, and 17 bases separated the two germline ends.

The CDR3 nucleotides are TGTGCCAGCAGCCCGAGGGGGCCAGCTGGTCACGAGCAGTACTTC. Amino acid sequence: CASSPRGPAGHEQYF. The chain recombines TRBV5-4 with TRBJ2-7, with 7 bases fitting TRBD1. This CDR3 is built from 15 residues. Germline V gene sequence: CDR1 SGHNT, CDR2 YYREEE (reference sequence). V shed 4 bases and J 5 bases; nucleotides not matched to a gene: 12.

The V and J genes are TRBV7-9 and TRBJ2-7; 8 nucleotides align to TRBD1. V gave up 2 bases and J gave up 6 bases; unmatched junction bases: 9. Germline V gives CDR1 SEHNR, CDR2 FQNEAQ (reference sequence). The CDR3 has 15 residues. The CDR3 region is CASSLPGQGFAEQYF. In nucleotides, the CDR3 is TGTGCCAGCAGCTTACCTGGACAGGGTTTCGCCGAGCAGTACTTC.

The rearrangement links TRBV28 to TRBJ1-2; D uncertain. The CDR3 is made up of 16 amino acids. V was shortened by 2 bases and J by 2 bases, with 15 bases between the two germline ends. The V gene's germline CDR1 is MDHEN and CDR2 SYDVKM. The CDR3 spells CASSLPGSRRNYGYTF. CDR3 DNA sequence: TGTGCCAGCAGTTTACCCGGCTCCCGGAGGAACTATGGCTACACCTTC.

The V call is TRBV19, the J call TRBJ1-5; a possible D gene is TRBD1 (6 bases). The CDR3 is 15 residues long. Germline V lookup: CDR1 LNHDA, CDR2 SQIVND (reference sequence). Trimming took 8 bases from V and 3 from J, leaving 17 bases between them. CDR3 sequence: CASSSIQGHNQPQHF. CDR3 nucleotides: TGTGCCAGTTCGTCCATCCAGGGACACAATCAGCCCCAGCATTTT.

The chain has TRBV27 and TRBJ2-1; D call uncertain. Between the trimmed V and J ends, which lost 5 bases and 6 bases, there was a span of 20 bases. The CDR3 totals 16 residues. Germline V lookup: CDR1 MNHEY, CDR2 SMNVEV (reference sequence). The CDR3 bases are TGTGCCAGCAGTCTCCTCTCGGGTTTAGGAGTCAATGAGCAGTTCTTC. It is translated as CASSLLSGLGVNEQFF.

V gene TRBV12-2 combines with J gene TRBJ1-1; the table gives TRBD1 as D, unverified against the DNA. TRBV12-2 is listed as a pseudogene. The CDR3 covers 17 residues. CDR3 DNA: TGTGCAAGTCGCTTAGCCCCCCAGGGGTGGACGAACACTGAAGCTTTCTTT. Translated, it gives CASRLAPQGWTNTEAFF.

This clone was seen only a few times. The DNA of the CDR3 is TGTGCCAGCATCTCTTTAGACACTAATTCACCCCTCCACTTT. Translating gives CASISLDTNSPLHF. J is TRBJ1-6 and V is TRBV2; D gene ambiguous. Germline V CDR1 and CDR2: SNHLY, FYNNEI. CDR3 size: 14 residues. V was shortened by 7 bases and J by 6 bases, with 13 bases between the two germline ends.

V gene TRBV10-3 combines with J gene TRBJ2-1; 8 positions match TRBD1. The CDR3 extends over 12 amino acids. Trimming removed 10 bases from V and 9 bases from J; junction bases left unmatched: 8. Germline assignment: CDR1 ENHRY and CDR2 SYGVKD. The CDR3, as DNA: TGTGCCACCCAGGGGGCCAGGGGTGAGCAGTTCTTC. As protein: CATQGARGEQFF.

The V gene is TRBV7-9, the J gene TRBJ1-2, with 10 positions matching TRBD1. Trimming cost V 2 bases and J 8 bases; bases outside gene matches: 5. The CDR3 contains 14 residues. Germline V gene sequence: CDR1 SEHNR, CDR2 FQNEAQ (reference sequence). The CDR3 region is CASSLRQGAPGYTF. For the CDR3, the DNA is TGTGCCAGCAGCTTAAGACAGGGGGCGCCGGGCTACACCTTC.